These 30 T cell receptor beta chains were sequenced from one sample in a study of PD-1 blockade in classical Hodgkin lymphoma. Measured with immunoSEQ multiplex PCR; TCRdb has only the in-frame clones, and not every one. In the table there are about 21,000 clones, less than 80% of which are singletons. Every patient experienced relapse after autologous stem cell transplantation, and brentuximab vedotin exposure varied. The specimen comprised peripheral blood mononuclear cells (PBMCs), sampled at baseline. These TCRs come from a human donor with classical Hodgkin lymphoma.

The J gene is TRBJ2-5, the V gene TRBV28; TRBD2 aligns across 9 bases. Trimming removed 5 bases from V and 5 bases from J; junction bases left unmatched: 6. The CDR3 is made up of 14 amino acids. The germline V gene encodes CDR1 MDHEN and CDR2 SYDVKM. This chain's CDR3 is CASSTGLAGETQYF. The CDR3 nucleotides are TGTGCCAGCAGTACGGGACTAGCTGGGGAGACCCAGTACTTC. The whole variable domain, filled in from reference TRBV28 and TRBJ2-5, reads DVKVTQSSRYLVKRTGEKVFLECVQDMDHENMFWYRQDPGLGLRLIYFSYDVKMKEKGDIPEGYSVSREKKERFSLILESASTNQTSMYLCASSTGLAGETQYFGPGTRLLVL.

The V and J genes are TRBV4-2 and TRBJ2-6; 9 bases align to TRBD1. The CDR3 spans 19 residues. The V segment lost 1 base and the J segment 3 bases; nucleotides outside the gene matches: 10. Germline values: CDR1 LGHNA, CDR2 YNFKEQ. The CDR3 region is CASSQAGPGQGGGANVLTF. In nucleotides, the CDR3 is TGTGCCAGCAGCCAAGCGGGACCGGGACAGGGTGGTGGGGCCAACGTCCTGACTTTC.

This clone was counted a few times. V and J are TRBV5-6 and TRBJ2-7; TRBD2 matches 11 bases. V lost 4 bases, J lost 3 bases, and 12 bases stayed unmatched. CDR1 is SGHDT and CDR2 is YYEEEE in the germline V gene. This CDR3 has 17 amino acids. In nucleotides, the CDR3 is TGTGCCAGCAGCGCACCTCCCGGGACTAGCGGCAACTACGAGCAGTACTTC. Its translation is CASSAPPGTSGNYEQYF.

V and J are TRBV4-1 and TRBJ1-5; D remains unclear. CDR1 MGHRA and CDR2 YSYEKL come from the germline V gene. V was clipped by 0 bases and J by 4 bases, with 19 bases between them. CDR3 length equals 18 residues. CDR3 in amino acids: CASSQDRGEKGLNQPQHF. The CDR3 DNA sequence: TGCGCCAGCAGCCAAGATCGCGGCGAGAAGGGTCTTAATCAGCCCCAGCATTTT.

To note about this clone: This may arise from a read error, as a much more abundant clone is one base away. The chain carries TRBV11-2 and TRBJ2-4, with no clear D. Trimming left V 0 bases short and J 0 bases short, with 6 bases between. There are 15 residues in the CDR3. Germline CDR1 and CDR2: SGHAT and FQNNGV. The CDR3 DNA reads TGTGCCAGCAGCTTAGACAGAATAGCCAAAAACATTCAGTACTTC. The encoded protein is CASSLDRIAKNIQYF. The whole variable domain, filled in from reference TRBV11-2 and TRBJ2-4, reads EAGVAQSPRYKIIEKRQSVAFWCNPISGHATLYWYQQILGQGPKLLIQFQNNGVVDDSQLPKDRFSAERLKGVDSTLKIQPAKLEDSAVYLCASSLDRIAKNIQYFGAGTRLSVL.

This chain links TRBV4-3 with TRBJ1-5, with D uncertain. The CDR3 runs 13 residues. With 0 bases removed from V and 3 bases from J, the gap between germline ends came to 3 bases. CDR1 and CDR2 from the germline V gene are LGHNA and YSLEER. CDR3 DNA: TGCGCCAGCAGCCAAGATACCAATCAGCCCCAGCATTTT. Amino acids: CASSQDTNQPQHF.

This clone was seen more than once but under ten times. This chain connects TRBV4-3 to TRBJ2-2, with D perhaps assigned TRBD1 or TRBD2 (5 bases each). Germline loops: CDR1 LGHNA, CDR2 YSLEER. V lost 0 bases to trimming and J lost 3 bases, with 11 bases between them. This CDR3 region has 16 residues. Here the CDR3 reads CASSQEWDGHTGELFF. CDR3 bases: TGCGCCAGCAGCCAAGAATGGGACGGTCACACCGGGGAGCTGTTTTTT.

This clone was observed once. The chain recombines TRBV10-3 with TRBJ2-7, with unresolved D. The germline V gene has CDR1 ENHRY and CDR2 SYGVKD. Trimming left V 6 bases short and J 0 bases short, with 12 bases between. The length of the CDR3 is 14 residues. CDR3 in amino acids: CAIRDGYSSYEQYF. CDR3 bases: TGTGCCATCAGGGACGGTTACAGCTCCTACGAGCAGTACTTC.

The chain recombines TRBV6-1 with TRBJ1-1; 12 bases match TRBD1. Losses at the gene ends were 4 bases for V and 9 bases for J; bases not matched to a gene: 12. CDR3 length equals 16 residues. Germline CDR1 and CDR2: MNHNS and SASEGT. The CDR3 here is CASSAVSGTGGSKAFF. The CDR3 bases are TGTGCCAGCAGTGCTGTCTCCGGGACAGGGGGCTCGAAAGCTTTCTTT.

V usage is TRBV4-2 and J usage is TRBJ2-7; perhaps TRBD2 as D (5 bases). From germline, CDR1 is LGHNA and CDR2 YNFKEQ. V shed 0 bases and J shed 3 bases, with 18 bases lying between them. The CDR3 has 17 amino acids. The CDR3 DNA sequence: TGTGCCAGCAGCCAAGATATCCGGAGGCAGATAGGCTACGAGCAGTACTTC. Amino acids: CASSQDIRRQIGYEQYF.

V is TRBV7-8 and J is TRBJ2-1; maybe TRBD1 (7 bases). The germline V gene has CDR1 SGHVS and CDR2 FQNEAQ. CDR3 length: 16 amino acids. The ends were cut back, 4 bases at V and 6 bases at J, with 19 bases in the middle. The CDR3 nucleotides read TGTGCCAGCAGCTGGAGTACAGGGGAGGTGGTCAATGAGCAGTTCTTC. Translated: CASSWSTGEVVNEQFF.

The V gene is TRBV9, the J gene TRBJ1-1; D perhaps matches TRBD1 (5 bases). Trimming took off 4 bases at V and 1 base at J, with 17 bases between the two ends. The CDR3 is 16 residues long. Germline loops: CDR1 SGDLS, CDR2 YYNGEE. The DNA for the CDR3 is TGTGCCAGCAGCTCACCCTTGACAGAGCAGAACACTGAAGCTTTCTTT. Translated, it gives CASSSPLTEQNTEAFF.

The chain uses TRBV11-2 and TRBJ1-6, with D unresolved. This CDR3 region has 15 residues. V lost 2 bases, J lost 5 bases, and 10 bases lay in between. Per germline, CDR1 SGHAT and CDR2 FQNNGV. The CDR3 loop reads CASSLSVFDNSPLHF. CDR3 in DNA: TGTGCCAGCAGCTTATCAGTATTCGATAATTCACCCCTCCACTTT.

This chain joins TRBV11-3 and TRBJ2-2, with TRBD2 as a possible D gene (6 bases). CDR3 length: 15 amino acids. Per the germline V gene, CDR1 is SGHNT and CDR2 is YENEEA. Trimming cost V 2 bases and J 2 bases, with 9 bases left between them. The CDR3: CASSLSGPNTGELFF. The CDR3, as DNA: TGTGCCAGCAGCTTAAGCGGGCCTAACACCGGGGAGCTGTTTTTT.

In its sample, this clone was seen a few times. The rearrangement uses TRBV7-2 and TRBJ2-2; a possible D gene is TRBD2 (6 bases). Trimming shortened V by 3 bases and J by 4 bases, and 15 bases separated the two germline ends. In germline, CDR1 is SGHTA, CDR2 FQGNSA. The CDR3 has 16 amino acids. The CDR3 DNA is TGTGCCAGCAGCTTTTGGGCGGGAACGGGCACCGGGGAGCTGTTTTTT. Translated, it gives CASSFWAGTGTGELFF.

The chain employs TRBV7-1 and TRBJ2-1, with 7 nucleotides matching TRBD1. TRBV7-1 is identified as an open reading frame with a role that is uncertain. The CDR3 has 15 residues. V was pared by 4 bases and J by 5 bases, with 8 bases of the junction left unmatched. The CDR3 DNA reads TGTGCCAGCAGCTTTCAAACAGGGGACAACAATGAGCAGTTCTTC. As protein: CASSFQTGDNNEQFF.

This chain connects TRBV2 to TRBJ1-5, with D hard to call. The CDR3 sequence is 13 residues long. The germline V and J ends were trimmed by 5 bases and 1 base, with 6 bases remaining between them. Per the germline V gene, CDR1 is SNHLY and CDR2 is FYNNEI. The CDR3 is CASSTVSNQPQHF. The CDR3 DNA sequence: TGTGCCAGCAGTACGGTAAGCAATCAGCCCCAGCATTTT.

The chain couples TRBV11-2 to TRBJ2-5; a weak D match, TRBD1 (6 bases). The CDR3 runs 13 residues. Germline CDR1 SGHAT, CDR2 FQNNGV. V dropped 5 bases and J dropped 2 bases, with 9 bases sitting between them. The CDR3 is CASSPTGQETQYF. CDR3 bases: TGTGCCAGCAGCCCCACAGGGCAAGAGACCCAGTACTTC.

The chain couples TRBV11-1 to TRBJ2-7, with 9 positions matching TRBD2. Germline CDR1 and CDR2: SGHAT and FQDESV (reference sequence). The CDR3 spans 15 residues. The junction had 12 bases not matched to a gene; V was cut back by 5 bases and J by 7 bases. The CDR3 nucleotides are TGTGCCAGCAGCAATAGGGGGCTAGCGGGGAGAGAGCAGTACTTC. Translated, it gives CASSNRGLAGREQYF.

This chain joins TRBV6-6 and TRBJ1-1; D call uncertain. The CDR3 loop spans 12 amino acids. V dropped 0 bases and J dropped 7 bases, with 6 bases sitting between them. Germline V gene data show CDR1 as MNHNY and CDR2 as SVGAGI (reference sequence). CDR3 coding DNA: TGTGCCAGCAGTTACTCGTCCAGTGAAGCTTTCTTT. Amino acid sequence: CASSYSSSEAFF.

The chain is built from TRBV19 and TRBJ1-5, with 8 positions matching TRBD1. V gave up 7 bases and J gave up 0 bases; unmatched junction bases: 8. The CDR3 sequence is 16 residues long. CDR1 LNHDA and CDR2 SQIVND come from the germline V gene (reference sequence). The CDR3 spells CASTPIQGDSNQPQHF. CDR3 coding DNA: TGTGCCAGTACCCCCATACAGGGGGATAGCAATCAGCCCCAGCATTTT. Supplemented by reference TRBV19 and TRBJ1-5, the full variable domain reads DGGITQSPKYLFRKEGQNVTLSCEQNLNHDAMYWYRQDPGQGLRLIYYSQIVNDFQKGDIAEGYSVSREKKESFPLTVTSAQKNPTAFYLCASTPIQGDSNQPQHFGDGTRLSIL.

This chain links TRBV6-1 with TRBJ2-7, with 8 bases that match TRBD2. The CDR3 contains 15 residues. Germline loops: CDR1 MNHNS, CDR2 SASEGT. The trim removed 1 base at V and 2 bases at J, leaving 4 bases unmatched. The CDR3 spells CASSEGGLAPYEQYF. CDR3 in DNA: TGTGCCAGCAGTGAAGGAGGACTAGCCCCCTACGAGCAGTACTTC.

This clone appeared a few times. This chain uses TRBV5-6 with TRBJ1-2; 9 positions agree with TRBD1. CDR3 length: 14 amino acids. CDR1 is SGHDT, CDR2 YYEEEE, per germline. V shed 5 bases, J shed 1 base, and the junction held 3 bases outside the gene matches. CDR3 amino acids: CASSRQGVNYGYTF. The CDR3 nucleotides read TGTGCCAGCAGTCGACAGGGGGTTAACTATGGCTACACCTTC.

The chain is built from TRBV18 and TRBJ1-4; D is perhaps TRBD1 (5 bases). The V end was cut by 2 bases, the J end by 5 bases, with 12 bases between. This CDR3 has 15 amino acids. Germline loops: CDR1 KGHSH, CDR2 LQKENI. CDR3 in amino acids: CASSPAGSENEKLFF. In nucleotides, the CDR3 is TGTGCCAGCTCACCAGCAGGGTCGGAGAATGAAAAACTGTTTTTT.

This chain joins TRBV30 and TRBJ2-7; TRBD2 aligns across 9 bases. The J segment lost 0 bases and the V segment lost 2 bases, leaving 5 bases of the junction unmatched. In germline, CDR1 is GTSNPN, CDR2 SVGIG (reference sequence). This CDR3 region has 15 residues. CDR3 amino acids: CAWSIDSGSSYEQYF. The DNA for the CDR3 is TGTGCCTGGAGTATAGATAGCGGGAGCTCCTACGAGCAGTACTTC.

This chain links TRBV9 with TRBJ2-3; D ambiguous. CDR3 length: 13 residues. Germline lookup yields CDR1 SGDLS and CDR2 YYNGEE. V lost 0 bases and J lost 4, with 6 bases in between. This chain's CDR3 is CASSVVQADTQYF. The CDR3 DNA reads as TGTGCCAGCAGCGTAGTTCAGGCAGATACGCAGTATTTT.

The rearrangement joins TRBV4-3 to TRBJ1-2; D is unresolved. CDR1 and CDR2 (germline): LGHNA, YSLEER. Trimming stripped 0 bases from V and 4 bases from J, with 15 bases between. CDR3 length equals 16 residues. As DNA, the CDR3 is TGCGCCAGCAGCCAAGAATCTCGCGCAGCTTCCTATGGCTACACCTTC. Translated, it gives CASSQESRAASYGYTF.

The chain joins TRBV19 to TRBJ1-3; D possibly corresponds to TRBD1 (5 bases). Germline values: CDR1 LNHDA, CDR2 SQIVND (reference sequence). V dropped 6 bases and J dropped 0 bases, with 15 bases sitting between them. This CDR3 is 16 amino acids long. The CDR3 protein is CASRIRGAASGNTIYF. The CDR3, as DNA: TGTGCCAGTAGAATACGCGGGGCAGCCTCTGGAAACACCATATATTTT. The full variable domain, completed using reference TRBV19 and TRBJ1-3, is DGGITQSPKYLFRKEGQNVTLSCEQNLNHDAMYWYRQDPGQGLRLIYYSQIVNDFQKGDIAEGYSVSREKKESFPLTVTSAQKNPTAFYLCASRIRGAASGNTIYFGEGSWLTVV.

The chain carries TRBV29-1 and TRBJ2-1; no firm D call. The CDR3 runs to 11 residues. CDR1 is SQVTM, CDR2 ANQGSEA, per germline. V dropped 8 bases and J dropped 4 bases, with 9 bases sitting between them. The CDR3 bases are TGCAGCATACGGACGTACAATGAGCAGTTCTTC. Protein sequence: CSIRTYNEQFF.

This chain uses TRBV30 with TRBJ2-5; D uncertain. This CDR3 comprises 12 residues. Trimming took off 5 bases at V and 1 base at J, with 8 bases between the two ends. Germline CDR1 reads GTSNPN; CDR2 reads SVGIG (reference sequence). The CDR3 sequence: CAWGPLQETQYF. CDR3 bases: TGTGCCTGGGGACCCCTCCAAGAGACCCAGTACTTC.